The clone carrying this T cell receptor beta chain was detected many times. Antigen unknown. A template switching step contributed a universal primer site, while unique molecular identifiers were present in the cDNA. MiXCR was run by TCRdb on the 5' RACE reads, yielding one entry per CDR3 protein. Of about 260,000 distinct CDR3 sequences in the sample, about 7% were seen once. The sample is drawn from a study of identical twins. Study results and limitations: For cord blood, abundant beta clonotypes had fewer insertions, unlike memory repertoires, which showed none. For zero-insertion analyses, partial confounding could come from invariant MAIT and iNKT cells.

This CDR3 is built from 11 residues. Deletions cut 4 bases from V and 7 bases from J, with 8 bases between. Germline CDR1 is KGHSH and CDR2 is LQKENI. The same sample was also used in a study of yellow fever vaccine responses in identical twins.

The sequencing sample was made of memory (CD45RO+) T cells sorted from blood. The chain recombines TRBV18 with TRBJ2-7; D uncertain. The receptor comes from a woman aged 18-29 years in good health. In DNA, the CDR3 is TGTGCCAGCTCACAAGGAAGGGAGCAGTACGTC. Encoded protein: CASSQGREQYV.